Presented here are 17 T cell receptor beta chains from one specimen sequenced in a study of OX40 agonist ivuxolimab in advanced cancers. Data came from immunoSEQ multiplex PCR; TCRdb stores just in-frame clones and leaves some out. The sample has around 20,000 clones, about 88% seen once; the top ten hold 31%. Sequencing was performed on CD4+ or CD8+ T cells sorted from blood, taken in a trial of the OX40 agonist ivuxolimab. The receptor set was obtained from an adult with an advanced solid tumor such as melanoma, head and neck, liver or kidney cancer.

The chain is built from TRBV10-3 and TRBJ2-2; maybe TRBD1 (5 bases). The CDR3 extends over 14 amino acids. The V gene lost 2 bases and the J gene lost 8 bases, with 12 bases spanning the gap. Looked up from germline, CDR1 is ENHRY and CDR2 is SYGVKD. CDR3 sequence: CAISEAPSGGELFF. The CDR3 coding sequence is TGTGCCATCAGTGAGGCGCCCTCAGGGGGGGAGCTGTTTTTT.

This chain links TRBV4-1 with TRBJ2-6; the D gene is possibly TRBD1 (7 bases). Deletions cut 0 bases from V and 2 bases from J, with 20 bases between. The germline V gene has CDR1 MGHRA and CDR2 YSYEKL. The CDR3 has 20 amino acids. The chain's CDR3 is CASSQDFRRGEGPGANVLTF. The CDR3 region has the DNA TGCGCCAGCAGCCAAGATTTTCGCAGGGGGGAAGGGCCTGGGGCCAACGTCCTGACTTTC.

The CDR3 here is CASSRGGAEAFF. The CDR3 DNA is TGTGCCAGCAGCCGAGGCGGCGCTGAAGCTTTCTTT. The chain links TRBV7-2 to TRBJ1-1; D is unclear. Germline loops: CDR1 SGHTA, CDR2 FQGNSA. CDR3 length: 12 residues. Trimming stripped 5 bases from V and 6 bases from J, with 10 bases between.

The V gene is TRBV10-3, the J gene TRBJ2-1, with 10 bases that match TRBD2. This CDR3 has 17 amino acids. Germline V CDR1 and CDR2: ENHRY, SYGVKD. The J segment lost 7 bases and the V segment lost 5 bases, leaving 14 bases of the junction unmatched. The CDR3 loop reads CAISKASGRRGVNEQFF. The DNA for the CDR3 is TGTGCCATCAGTAAGGCTAGCGGGAGAAGGGGTGTAAATGAGCAGTTCTTC.

The V and J genes are TRBV2 and TRBJ1-1; D unclear. The CDR3 sequence is 15 residues long. Between the trimmed V and J ends, which lost 7 bases and 3 bases, there was a span of 18 bases. CDR1 is SNHLY and CDR2 is FYNNEI in the germline V gene. CDR3 residues: CASNGKTNPYTEAFF. The CDR3 nucleotides are TGTGCCAGCAACGGAAAGACAAATCCTTACACTGAAGCTTTCTTT.

The J gene is TRBJ2-1, the V gene TRBV5-6; D gene ambiguous. Germline assignment: CDR1 SGHDT and CDR2 YYEEEE. V shed 3 bases and J shed 2 bases, with 9 bases lying between them. CDR3 length equals 14 residues. The CDR3 nucleotides read TGTGCCAGCAGCTGGGATGACACCTACAATGAGCAGTTCTTC. This gives the protein CASSWDDTYNEQFF. The variable domain in full, completed from reference TRBV5-6 and TRBJ2-1, reads DAGVTQSPTHLIKTRGQQVTLRCSPKSGHDTVSWYQQALGQGPQFIFQYYEEEERQRGNFPDRFSGHQFPNYSSELNVNALLLGDSALYLCASSWDDTYNEQFFGPGTRLTVL.

This sequence joins TRBV18 and TRBJ1-1; no firm D call. The length of the CDR3 is 16 residues. V lost 2 bases and J 1 base, leaving 14 bases between the germline ends. Germline lookup yields CDR1 KGHSH and CDR2 LQKENI. In nucleotides, the CDR3 is TGTGCCAGCTCACCAAGACTAGACGCCCAGAACACTGAAGCTTTCTTT. Translation: CASSPRLDAQNTEAFF.

V gene TRBV11-2 combines with J gene TRBJ1-3; D unresolved. The CDR3 extends over 12 amino acids. In germline, CDR1 is SGHAT, CDR2 FQNNGV. V was pared by 5 bases and J by 6 bases, with 8 bases between. CDR3 in DNA: TGTGCCAGCAGCCCCGGATTAAACACCATATATTTT. The encoded protein is CASSPGLNTIYF.

The chain is built from TRBV19 and TRBJ2-1; 11 positions match TRBD2. The CDR3 length is 16 residues. CDR1 is LNHDA, CDR2 SQIVND, per germline (reference sequence). The ends lost 10 bases at V and 4 bases at J; junction bases unmatched: 12. In DNA form, the CDR3 reads TGTGCCACCCTTCCGGGGACTAGCGGATATTACAATGAGCAGTTCTTC. Its translation is CATLPGTSGYYNEQFF.

This clone has a single count. V gene TRBV19 combines with J gene TRBJ2-4; maybe TRBD1 (5 bases). Germline V gene data show CDR1 as LNHDA and CDR2 as SQIVND (reference sequence). The CDR3 loop spans 15 amino acids. V lost 3 bases and J lost 9, with 18 bases in between. The CDR3 is CASSMGQGIQGIQYF. The CDR3 coding sequence is TGTGCCAGTAGTATGGGGCAGGGAATTCAGGGCATTCAGTACTTC.

The rearrangement links TRBV7-8 to TRBJ1-5; 12 nucleotides match TRBD1. The CDR3 sequence is 17 residues long. Trimming removed 5 bases from V and 5 bases from J; junction bases left unmatched: 10. In germline, CDR1 is SGHVS, CDR2 FQNEAQ. The CDR3 sequence is CASSHAAGTGGYQPQHF. The CDR3 DNA reads TGTGCCAGCAGCCACGCGGCCGGGACAGGGGGCTATCAGCCCCAGCATTTT. The whole variable domain, filled in from reference TRBV7-8 and TRBJ1-5, reads GAGVSQSPRYKVAKRGQDVALRCDPISGHVSLFWYQQALGQGPEFLTYFQNEAQLDKSGLPSDRFFAERPEGSVSTLKIQRTQQEDSAVYLCASSHAAGTGGYQPQHFGDGTRLSIL.

This sequence joins TRBV19 and TRBJ2-1; D tentatively reads TRBD1 or TRBD2 (7 bases each). The V end lost 4 bases, the J end lost 7 bases, and 14 bases lay between the germline ends. This CDR3 has 14 residues. Germline V gene data show CDR1 as LNHDA and CDR2 as SQIVND (reference sequence). Written as DNA, the CDR3 is TGTGCCAGTAGTACAGGGGGGGGTAGGAATGAGCAGTTCTTC. It yields the protein CASSTGGGRNEQFF.

J is TRBJ1-1 and V is TRBV7-9; D gene uncertain. This CDR3 is 11 amino acids long. The V end was cut by 0 bases, the J end by 8 bases, with 4 bases between. From germline, CDR1 is SEHNR and CDR2 FQNEAQ (reference sequence). CDR3 bases: TGTGCCAGCAGCTTAGCAGGGGAAGCTTTCTTT. This sequence encodes CASSLAGEAFF.

The V gene is TRBV7-9, the J gene TRBJ1-4, with D uncertain. The germline gives CDR1 SEHNR, CDR2 FQNEAQ (reference sequence). The CDR3 contains 16 residues. Trimming pared 2 bases from V and 7 bases from J, leaving 17 bases between. Here the CDR3 reads CASSLSFEGGGEKLFF. CDR3 nucleotides: TGTGCCAGCAGCTTATCTTTCGAGGGCGGTGGTGAAAAACTGTTTTTT.

This chain connects TRBV20-1 to TRBJ2-3; a weak D match, TRBD2 (6 bases). V lost 5 bases and J lost 6, with 9 bases in between. Germline-derived CDR1 and CDR2 are DFQATT and SNEGSKA (reference sequence). This CDR3 comprises 11 residues. The CDR3 spells CSAPAGDTQYF. As DNA, the CDR3 is TGCAGTGCTCCCGCGGGGGATACGCAGTATTTT.

The chain links TRBV4-1 to TRBJ1-1; possibly TRBD1 for D (6 bases). The CDR3 is 16 residues long. In germline, CDR1 is MGHRA, CDR2 YSYEKL. V lost 0 bases to trimming and J lost 8 bases, with 19 bases between them. The CDR3 DNA sequence: TGCGCCAGCAGCCAAGAATCGGCGGGCAGGGGCCCCGAAGCTTTCTTT. Residues: CASSQESAGRGPEAFF.

A few counts support this clone. The chain employs TRBV2 and TRBJ2-7; 8 bases map to TRBD1. Germline CDR1 SNHLY, CDR2 FYNNEI. This CDR3 contains 12 residues. Losses at the gene ends were 6 bases for V and 3 bases for J; bases not matched to a gene: 1. CDR3 region: CASSGTGYEQYF. CDR3 nucleotide sequence: TGTGCCAGCAGCGGGACAGGCTACGAGCAGTACTTC.